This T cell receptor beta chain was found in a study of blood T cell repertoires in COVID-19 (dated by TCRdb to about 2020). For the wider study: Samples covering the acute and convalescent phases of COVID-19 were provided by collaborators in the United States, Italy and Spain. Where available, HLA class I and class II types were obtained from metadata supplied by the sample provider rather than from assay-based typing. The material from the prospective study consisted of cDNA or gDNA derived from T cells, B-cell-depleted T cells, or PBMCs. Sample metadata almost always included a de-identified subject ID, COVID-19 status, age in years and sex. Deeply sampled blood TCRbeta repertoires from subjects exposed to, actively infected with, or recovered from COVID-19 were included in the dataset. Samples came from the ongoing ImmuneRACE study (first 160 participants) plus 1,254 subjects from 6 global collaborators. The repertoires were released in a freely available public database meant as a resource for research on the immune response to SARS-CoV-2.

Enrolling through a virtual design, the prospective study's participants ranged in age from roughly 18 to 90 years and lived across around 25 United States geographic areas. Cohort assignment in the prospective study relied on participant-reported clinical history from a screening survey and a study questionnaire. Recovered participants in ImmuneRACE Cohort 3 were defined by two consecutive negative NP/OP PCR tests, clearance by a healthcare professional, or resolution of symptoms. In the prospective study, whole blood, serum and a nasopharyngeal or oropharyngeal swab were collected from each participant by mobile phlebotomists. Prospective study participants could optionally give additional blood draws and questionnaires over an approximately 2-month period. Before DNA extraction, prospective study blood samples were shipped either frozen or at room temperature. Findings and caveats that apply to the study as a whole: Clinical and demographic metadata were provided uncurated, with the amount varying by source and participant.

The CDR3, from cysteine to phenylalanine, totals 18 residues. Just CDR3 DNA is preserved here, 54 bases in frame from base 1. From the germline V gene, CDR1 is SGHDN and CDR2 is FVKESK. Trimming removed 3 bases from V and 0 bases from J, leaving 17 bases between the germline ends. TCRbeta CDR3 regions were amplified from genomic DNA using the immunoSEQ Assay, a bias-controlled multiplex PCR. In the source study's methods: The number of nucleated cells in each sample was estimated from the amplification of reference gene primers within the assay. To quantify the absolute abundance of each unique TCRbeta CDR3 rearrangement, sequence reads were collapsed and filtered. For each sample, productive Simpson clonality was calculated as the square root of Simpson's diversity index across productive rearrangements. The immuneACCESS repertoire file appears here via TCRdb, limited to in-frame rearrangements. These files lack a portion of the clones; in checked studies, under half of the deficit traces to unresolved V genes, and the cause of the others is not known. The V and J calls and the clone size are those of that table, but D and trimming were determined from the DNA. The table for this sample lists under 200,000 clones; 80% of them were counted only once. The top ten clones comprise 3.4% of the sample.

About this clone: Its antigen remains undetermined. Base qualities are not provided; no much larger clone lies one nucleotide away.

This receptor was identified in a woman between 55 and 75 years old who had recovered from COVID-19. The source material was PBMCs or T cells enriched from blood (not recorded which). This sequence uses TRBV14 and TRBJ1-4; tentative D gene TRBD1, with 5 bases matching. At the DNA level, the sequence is TGTGCCAGCAGCCACCGTAGGGGCGTCGGACCAACTAATGAAAAACTGTTTTTT. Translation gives CASSHRRGVGPTNEKLFF.